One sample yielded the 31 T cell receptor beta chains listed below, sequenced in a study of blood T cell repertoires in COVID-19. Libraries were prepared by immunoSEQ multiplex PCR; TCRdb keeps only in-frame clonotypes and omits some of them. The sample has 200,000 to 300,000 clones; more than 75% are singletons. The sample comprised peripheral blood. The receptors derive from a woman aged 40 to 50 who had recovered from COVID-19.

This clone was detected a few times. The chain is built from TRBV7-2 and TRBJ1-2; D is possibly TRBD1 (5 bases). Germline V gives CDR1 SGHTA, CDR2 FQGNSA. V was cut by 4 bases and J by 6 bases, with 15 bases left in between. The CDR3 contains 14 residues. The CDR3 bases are TGTGCCAGCAGCTCCCGGCGGGGCGCCCATGGCTACACCTTC. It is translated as CASSSRRGAHGYTF.

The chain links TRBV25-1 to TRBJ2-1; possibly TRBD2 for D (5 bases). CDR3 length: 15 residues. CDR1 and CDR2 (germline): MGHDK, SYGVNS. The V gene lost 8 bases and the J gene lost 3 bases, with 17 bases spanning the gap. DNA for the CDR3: TGTGCCAGCCCGGTGCCCAAAGCGGACTACAATGAGCAGTTCTTC. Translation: CASPVPKADYNEQFF.

In DNA, the CDR3 is TGTGCCAGCAGCCGACGGACAGGGGAGTTCTCTGGGGCCAACGTCCTGACTTTC. Its protein product is CASSRRTGEFSGANVLTF. The V call is TRBV5-5, the J call TRBJ2-6, with 9 bases identical to TRBD1. V trimming: 4 bases; J trimming: 0 bases; junction bases outside the gene matches: 8. CDR3 length: 18 amino acids. Germline V CDR1 and CDR2: SGHKS, YYEKEE (reference sequence).

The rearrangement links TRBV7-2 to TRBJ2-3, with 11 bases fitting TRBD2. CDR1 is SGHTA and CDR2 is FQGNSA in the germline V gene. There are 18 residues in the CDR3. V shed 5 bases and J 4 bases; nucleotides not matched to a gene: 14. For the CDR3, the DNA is TGTGCCAGCAGCCCAGGAGCATTAGCGGGAGGGGGGTCAGATACGCAGTATTTT. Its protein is CASSPGALAGGGSDTQYF.

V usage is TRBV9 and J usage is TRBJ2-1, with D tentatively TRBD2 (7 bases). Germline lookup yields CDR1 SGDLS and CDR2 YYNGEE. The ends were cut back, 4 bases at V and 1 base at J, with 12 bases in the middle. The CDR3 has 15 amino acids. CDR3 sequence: CASSKGGESYNEQFF. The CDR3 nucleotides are TGTGCCAGCAGCAAAGGGGGGGAATCCTACAATGAGCAGTTCTTC.

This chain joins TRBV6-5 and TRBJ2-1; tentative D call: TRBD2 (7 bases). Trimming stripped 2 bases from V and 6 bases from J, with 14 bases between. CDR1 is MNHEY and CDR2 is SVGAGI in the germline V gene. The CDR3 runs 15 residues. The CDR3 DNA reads TGTGCCAGCAGTTACGGGGGGGGCAGGGTCAATGAGCAGTTCTTC. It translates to CASSYGGGRVNEQFF.

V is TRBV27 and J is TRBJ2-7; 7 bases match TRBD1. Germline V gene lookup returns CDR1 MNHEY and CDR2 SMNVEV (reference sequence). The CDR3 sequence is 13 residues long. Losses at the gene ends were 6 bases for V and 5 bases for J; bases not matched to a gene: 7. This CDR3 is CASSLNRGHEQYF. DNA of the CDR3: TGTGCCAGCAGCCTCAACAGGGGACACGAGCAGTACTTC.

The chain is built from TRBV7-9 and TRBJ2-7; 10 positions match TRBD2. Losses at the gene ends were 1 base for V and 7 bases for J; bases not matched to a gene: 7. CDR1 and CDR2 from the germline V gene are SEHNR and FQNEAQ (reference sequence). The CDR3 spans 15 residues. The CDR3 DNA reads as TGTGCCAGCAGCTTAGTTGCTAGCGGGAGTTGGGAGCAGTACTTC. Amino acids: CASSLVASGSWEQYF.

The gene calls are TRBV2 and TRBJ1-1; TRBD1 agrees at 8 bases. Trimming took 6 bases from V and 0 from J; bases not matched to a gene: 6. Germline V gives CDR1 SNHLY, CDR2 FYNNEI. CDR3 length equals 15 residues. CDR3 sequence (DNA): TGTGCCAGCAGCCCCCGACAGGGGTTGAACACTGAAGCTTTCTTT. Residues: CASSPRQGLNTEAFF.

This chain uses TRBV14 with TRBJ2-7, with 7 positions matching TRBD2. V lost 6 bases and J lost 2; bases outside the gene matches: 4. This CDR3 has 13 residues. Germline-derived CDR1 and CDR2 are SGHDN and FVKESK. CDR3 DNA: TGTGCCAGCAGGGCTAGCGGCGCCTACGAGCAGTACTTC. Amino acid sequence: CASRASGAYEQYF.

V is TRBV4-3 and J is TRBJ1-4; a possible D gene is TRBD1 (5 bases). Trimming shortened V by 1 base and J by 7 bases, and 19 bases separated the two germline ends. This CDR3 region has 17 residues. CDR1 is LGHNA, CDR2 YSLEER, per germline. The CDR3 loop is CASSQGGGKGAGEKLFF. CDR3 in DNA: TGCGCCAGCAGCCAAGGGGGCGGGAAGGGTGCTGGTGAAAAACTGTTTTTT.

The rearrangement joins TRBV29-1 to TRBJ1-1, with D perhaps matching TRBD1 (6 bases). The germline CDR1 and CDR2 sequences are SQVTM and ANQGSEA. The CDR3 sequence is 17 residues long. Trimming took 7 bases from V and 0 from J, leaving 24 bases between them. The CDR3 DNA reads TGCAGCGCGTTGAGGCCGTCCCCCGCAGGGGTGAACACTGAAGCTTTCTTT. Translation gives CSALRPSPAGVNTEAFF.

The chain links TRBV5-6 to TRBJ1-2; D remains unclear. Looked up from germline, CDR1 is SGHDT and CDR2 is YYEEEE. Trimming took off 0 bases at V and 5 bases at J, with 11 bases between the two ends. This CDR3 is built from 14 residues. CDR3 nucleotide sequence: TGTGCCAGCAGCTTGGGAGCGCACCCATATGGCTACACCTTC. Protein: CASSLGAHPYGYTF.

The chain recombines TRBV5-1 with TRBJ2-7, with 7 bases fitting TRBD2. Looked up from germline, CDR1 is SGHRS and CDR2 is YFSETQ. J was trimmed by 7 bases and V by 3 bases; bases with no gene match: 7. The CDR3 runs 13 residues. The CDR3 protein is CASSSELGGEQYF. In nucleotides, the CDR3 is TGCGCCAGCAGCTCCGAGCTGGGGGGGGAGCAGTACTTC.

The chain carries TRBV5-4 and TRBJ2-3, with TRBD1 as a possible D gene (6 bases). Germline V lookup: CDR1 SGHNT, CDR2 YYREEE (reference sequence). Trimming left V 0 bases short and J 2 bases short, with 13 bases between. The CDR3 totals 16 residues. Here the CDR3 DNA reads TGTGCCAGCAGCTTGGGTACAGGGCGGGCCACAGATACGCAGTATTTT. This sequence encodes CASSLGTGRATDTQYF.

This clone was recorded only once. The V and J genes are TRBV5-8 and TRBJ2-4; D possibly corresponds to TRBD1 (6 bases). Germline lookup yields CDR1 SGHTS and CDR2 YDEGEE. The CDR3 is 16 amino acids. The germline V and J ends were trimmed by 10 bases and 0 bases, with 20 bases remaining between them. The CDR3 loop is CAGRDTLNLAKNIQYF. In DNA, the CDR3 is TGTGCCGGCCGGGACACCCTTAACTTAGCCAAAAACATTCAGTACTTC.

The CDR3 nucleotides are TGTGCCAGCAGCCCTAGGCCCCTAGCGGGAAGGCAGTTCTTC. Its protein is CASSPRPLAGRQFF. This chain connects TRBV11-3 to TRBJ2-1; 9 nucleotides match TRBD2. Germline values: CDR1 SGHNT, CDR2 YENEEA. The CDR3 has 14 residues. Unmatched junction bases numbered 11, after V lost 5 bases and J lost 12 bases. Based on the CDR3 plus reference TRBV11-3 and TRBJ2-1, the full variable domain is EAGVVQSPRYKIIEKKQPVAFWCNPISGHNTLYWYLQNLGQGPELLIRYENEEAVDDSQLPKDRFSAERLKGVDSTLKIQPAELGDSAVYLCASSPRPLAGRQFFGPGTRLTVL.

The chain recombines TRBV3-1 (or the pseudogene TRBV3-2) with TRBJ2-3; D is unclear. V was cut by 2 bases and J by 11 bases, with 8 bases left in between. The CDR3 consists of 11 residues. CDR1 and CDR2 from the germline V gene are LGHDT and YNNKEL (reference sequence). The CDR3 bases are TGTGCCAGCAGCCAACTAGATTTGCAGTATTTT. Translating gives CASSQLDLQYF.

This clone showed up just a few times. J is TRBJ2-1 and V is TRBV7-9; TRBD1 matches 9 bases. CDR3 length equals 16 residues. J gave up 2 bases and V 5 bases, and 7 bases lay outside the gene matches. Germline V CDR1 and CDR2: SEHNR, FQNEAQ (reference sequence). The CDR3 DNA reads TGTGCCAGCAGCCCAGAGGGACAGGGCACCTACAATGAGCAGTTCTTC. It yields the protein CASSPEGQGTYNEQFF. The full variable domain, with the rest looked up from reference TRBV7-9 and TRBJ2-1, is DTGVSQNPRHKITKRGQNVTFRCDPISEHNRLYWYRQTLGQGPEFLTYFQNEAQLEKSRLLSDRFSAERPKGSFSTLEIQRTEQGDSAMYLCASSPEGQGTYNEQFFGPGTRLTVL.

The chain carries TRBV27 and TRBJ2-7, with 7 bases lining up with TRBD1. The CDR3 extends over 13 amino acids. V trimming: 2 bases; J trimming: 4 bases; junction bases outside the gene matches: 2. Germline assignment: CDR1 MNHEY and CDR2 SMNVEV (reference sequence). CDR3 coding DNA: TGTGCCAGCAGTTTAGGGACAGCTTACGAGCAGTACTTC. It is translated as CASSLGTAYEQYF.

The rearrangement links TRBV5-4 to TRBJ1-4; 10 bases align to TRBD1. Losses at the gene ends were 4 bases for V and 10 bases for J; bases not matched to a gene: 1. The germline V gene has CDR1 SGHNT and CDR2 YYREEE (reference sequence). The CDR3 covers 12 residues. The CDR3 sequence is CASSRTGGKLFF. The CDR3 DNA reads TGTGCCAGCAGCAGGACAGGGGGAAAACTGTTTTTT. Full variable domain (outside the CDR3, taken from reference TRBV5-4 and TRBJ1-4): ETGVTQSPTHLIKTRGQQVTLRCSSQSGHNTVSWYQQALGQGPQFIFQYYREEENGRGNFPPRFSGLQFPNYSSELNVNALELDDSALYLCASSRTGGKLFFGSGTQLSVL.

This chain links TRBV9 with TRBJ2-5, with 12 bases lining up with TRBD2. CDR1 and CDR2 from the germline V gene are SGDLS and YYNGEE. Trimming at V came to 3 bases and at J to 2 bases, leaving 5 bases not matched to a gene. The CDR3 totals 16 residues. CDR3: CASSGPSGRGQETQYF. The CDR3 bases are TGTGCCAGCAGCGGCCCTAGCGGGAGGGGGCAAGAGACCCAGTACTTC.

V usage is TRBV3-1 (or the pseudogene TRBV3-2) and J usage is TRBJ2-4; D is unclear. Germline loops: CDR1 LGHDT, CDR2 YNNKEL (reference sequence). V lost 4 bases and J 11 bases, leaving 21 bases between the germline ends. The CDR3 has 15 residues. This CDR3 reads CASSPGGQPVAFQYF. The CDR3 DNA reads TGTGCCAGCAGCCCCGGTGGGCAGCCCGTGGCATTTCAGTACTTC.

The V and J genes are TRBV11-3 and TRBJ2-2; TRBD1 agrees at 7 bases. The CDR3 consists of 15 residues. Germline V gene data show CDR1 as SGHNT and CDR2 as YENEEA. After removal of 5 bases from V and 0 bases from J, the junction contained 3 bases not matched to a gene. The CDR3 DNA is TGTGCCAGCAGCCTGGGACAGACGAACACCGGGGAGCTGTTTTTT. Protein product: CASSLGQTNTGELFF.

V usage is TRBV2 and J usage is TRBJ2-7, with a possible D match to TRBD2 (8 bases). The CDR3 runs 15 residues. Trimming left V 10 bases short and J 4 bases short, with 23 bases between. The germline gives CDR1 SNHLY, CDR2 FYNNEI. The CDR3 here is CATEGAAGGAYEQYF. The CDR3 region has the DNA TGTGCCACCGAGGGGGCGGCGGGAGGTGCGTACGAGCAGTACTTC.

This chain's CDR3 is CASSLRPRGHPSGNTIYF. Here the CDR3 DNA reads TGTGCCAGCAGCTTAAGGCCCCGCGGCCACCCCTCTGGAAACACCATATATTTT. The V call is TRBV7-2, the J call TRBJ1-3; D is ambiguous. The germline V and J ends were trimmed by 2 bases and 0 bases, with 17 bases remaining between them. Germline values: CDR1 SGHTA, CDR2 FQGNSA. CDR3 size: 18 residues.

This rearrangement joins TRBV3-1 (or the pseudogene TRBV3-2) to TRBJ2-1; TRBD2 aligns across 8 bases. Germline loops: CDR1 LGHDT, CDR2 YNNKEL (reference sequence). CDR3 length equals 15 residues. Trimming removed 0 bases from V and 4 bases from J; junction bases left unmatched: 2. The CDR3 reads CASSQDGGRYNEQFF. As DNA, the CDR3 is TGTGCCAGCAGCCAAGATGGCGGGAGGTACAATGAGCAGTTCTTC.

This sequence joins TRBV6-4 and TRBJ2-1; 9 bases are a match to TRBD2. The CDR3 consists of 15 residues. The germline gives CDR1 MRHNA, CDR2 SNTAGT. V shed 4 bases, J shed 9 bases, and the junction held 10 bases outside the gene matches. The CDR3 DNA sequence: TGTGCCAGCAGTGGGCAGGCGGGAGGGCCTGGTGAGCAGTTCTTC. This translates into CASSGQAGGPGEQFF.

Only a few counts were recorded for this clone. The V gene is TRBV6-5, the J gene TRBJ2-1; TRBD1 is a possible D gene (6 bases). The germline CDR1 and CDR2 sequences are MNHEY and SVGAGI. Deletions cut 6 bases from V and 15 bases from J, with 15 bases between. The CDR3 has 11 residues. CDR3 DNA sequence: TGTGCCAGCAGCCCCGGGACATCAACGTTCTTC. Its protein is CASSPGTSTFF.

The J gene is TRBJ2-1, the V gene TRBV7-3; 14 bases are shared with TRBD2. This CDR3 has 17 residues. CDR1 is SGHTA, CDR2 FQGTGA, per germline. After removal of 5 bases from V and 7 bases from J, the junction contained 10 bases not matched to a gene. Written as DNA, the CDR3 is TGTGCCAGCAGCCTGGGACTAGCGGGAGCAATTGGTAATGAGCAGTTCTTC. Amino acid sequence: CASSLGLAGAIGNEQFF.

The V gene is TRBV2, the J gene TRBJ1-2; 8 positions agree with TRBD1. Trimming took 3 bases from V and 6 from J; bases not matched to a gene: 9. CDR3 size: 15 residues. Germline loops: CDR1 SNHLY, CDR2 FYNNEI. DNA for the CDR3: TGTGCCAGCAGTGAGGACAGGGCCCTCTTCGATGGCTACACCTTC. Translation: CASSEDRALFDGYTF.